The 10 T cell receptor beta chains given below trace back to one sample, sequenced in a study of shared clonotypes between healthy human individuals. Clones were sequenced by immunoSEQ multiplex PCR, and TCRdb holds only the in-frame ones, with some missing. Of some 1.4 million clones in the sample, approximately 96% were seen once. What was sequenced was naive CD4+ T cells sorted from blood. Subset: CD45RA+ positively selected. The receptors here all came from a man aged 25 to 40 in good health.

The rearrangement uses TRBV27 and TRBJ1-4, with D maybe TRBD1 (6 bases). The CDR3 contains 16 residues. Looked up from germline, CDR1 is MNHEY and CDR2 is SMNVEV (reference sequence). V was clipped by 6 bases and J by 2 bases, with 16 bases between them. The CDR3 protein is CASSTRPGGTNEKLFF. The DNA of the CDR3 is TGTGCCAGCAGCACCCGTCCGGGGGGCACTAATGAAAAACTGTTTTTT. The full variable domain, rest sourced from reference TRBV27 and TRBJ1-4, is EAQVTQNPRYLITVTGKKLTVTCSQNMNHEYMSWYRQDPGLGLRQIYYSMNVEVTDKGDVPEGYKVSRKEKRNFPLILESPSPNQTSLYFCASSTRPGGTNEKLFFGSGTQLSVL.

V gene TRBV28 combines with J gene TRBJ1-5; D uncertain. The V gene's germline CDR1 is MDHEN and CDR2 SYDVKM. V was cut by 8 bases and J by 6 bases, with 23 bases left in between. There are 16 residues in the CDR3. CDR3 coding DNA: TGTGCCAGCCCCCCCGCGAACGTGGGGTCGGGTCAGCCCCAGCATTTT. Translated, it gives CASPPANVGSGQPQHF. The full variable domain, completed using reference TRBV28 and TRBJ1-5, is DVKVTQSSRYLVKRTGEKVFLECVQDMDHENMFWYRQDPGLGLRLIYFSYDVKMKEKGDIPEGYSVSREKKERFSLILESASTNQTSMYLCASPPANVGSGQPQHFGDGTRLSIL.

The CDR3 nucleotides read TGCGCCAGCAGCTTGTCCAAGGAGCTGTTTTTT. The encoded protein is CASSLSKELFF. The chain combines TRBV5-1 with TRBJ2-2; D uncertain. Germline-derived CDR1 and CDR2 are SGHRS and YFSETQ. This CDR3 contains 11 residues. Between the trimmed V and J ends, which lost 1 base and 10 bases, there was a span of 5 bases. Full variable domain (outside the CDR3, taken from reference TRBV5-1 and TRBJ2-2): KAGVTQTPRYLIKTRGQQVTLSCSPISGHRSVSWYQQTPGQGLQFLFEYFSETQRNKGNFPGRFSGRQFSNSRSEMNVSTLELGDSALYLCASSLSKELFFGEGSRLTVL.

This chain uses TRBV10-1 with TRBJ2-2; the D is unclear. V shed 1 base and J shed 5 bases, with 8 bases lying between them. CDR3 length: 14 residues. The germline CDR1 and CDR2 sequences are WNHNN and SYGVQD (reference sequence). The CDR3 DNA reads TGCGCCAGCAGTGAGTTTTACGTGACCGGGGAGCTGTTTTTT. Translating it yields CASSEFYVTGELFF.

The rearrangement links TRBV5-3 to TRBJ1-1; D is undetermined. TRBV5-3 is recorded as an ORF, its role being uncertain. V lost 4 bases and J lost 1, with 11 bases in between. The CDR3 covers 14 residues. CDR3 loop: CARSTGVPNTEAFF. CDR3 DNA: TGTGCCAGAAGCACCGGGGTCCCGAACACTGAAGCTTTCTTT.

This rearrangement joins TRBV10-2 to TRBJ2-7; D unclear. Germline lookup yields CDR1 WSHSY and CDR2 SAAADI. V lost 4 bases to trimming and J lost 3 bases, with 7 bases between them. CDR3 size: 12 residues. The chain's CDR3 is CASSAGLYEQYF. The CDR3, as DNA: TGCGCCAGCAGTGCCGGGCTCTACGAGCAGTACTTC.

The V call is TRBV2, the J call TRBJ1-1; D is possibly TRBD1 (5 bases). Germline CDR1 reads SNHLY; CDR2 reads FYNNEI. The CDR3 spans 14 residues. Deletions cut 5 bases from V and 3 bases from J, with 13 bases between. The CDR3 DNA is TGTGCCAGCAGTACGGGACGGGGGGACACTGAAGCTTTCTTT. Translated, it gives CASSTGRGDTEAFF.

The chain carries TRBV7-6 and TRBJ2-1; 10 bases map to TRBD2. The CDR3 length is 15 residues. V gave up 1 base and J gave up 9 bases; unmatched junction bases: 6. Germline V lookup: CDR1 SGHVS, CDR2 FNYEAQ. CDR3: CASSLGPSGSSEQFF. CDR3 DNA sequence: TGTGCCAGCAGCTTAGGTCCTAGCGGGAGCTCTGAGCAGTTCTTC.

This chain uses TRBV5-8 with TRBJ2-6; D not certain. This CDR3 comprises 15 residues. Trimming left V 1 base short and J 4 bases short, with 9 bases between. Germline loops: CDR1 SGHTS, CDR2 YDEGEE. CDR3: CASSLYLIGANVLTF. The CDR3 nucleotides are TGTGCCAGCAGCTTGTACCTTATCGGGGCCAACGTCCTGACTTTC. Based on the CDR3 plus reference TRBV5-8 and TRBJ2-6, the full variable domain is EAGVTQSPTHLIKTRGQQATLRCSPISGHTSVYWYQQALGLGLQFLLWYDEGEERNRGNFPPRFSGRQFPNYSSELNVNALELEDSALYLCASSLYLIGANVLTFGAGSRLTVL.

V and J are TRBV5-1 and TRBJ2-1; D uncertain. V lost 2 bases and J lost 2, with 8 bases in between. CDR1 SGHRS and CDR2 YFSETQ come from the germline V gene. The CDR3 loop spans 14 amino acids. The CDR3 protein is CASSLYGAYNEQFF. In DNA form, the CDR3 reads TGCGCCAGCAGCTTATACGGAGCCTACAATGAGCAGTTCTTC.